These T cell receptor beta chains were read from a single sample in a study of blood T cell repertoires in COVID-19. Generated by immunoSEQ multiplex PCR, the TCRdb table keeps only in-frame clones and is missing some. In the table there are approximately 200,000 clones, 80% to 90% of which are singletons. Sequencing was done on a sample of PBMCs or T cells enriched from blood (not recorded which). The receptors stem from a woman in her thirties who had been exposed to COVID-19. Both conserved end residues are part of each CDR3. Each record gives: J gene, V gene, D gene, clone size, CDR3 length, CDR3 DNA, CDR3 protein. The D gene is left open where the match is weak. For some rows the clone size is stated as once, few or many, or as a class when expanded; others skip it.

j_gene: TRBJ1-3
v_gene: TRBV3-1/TRBV3-2
d_gene: -
abundance: -
len: 17
CDR3nt: TGTGCCAGCAGCCAAGAGCGGGACTTTTTCTCTGGAAACACCATATATTTT
CDR3aa: CASSQERDFFSGNTIYF

j_gene: TRBJ1-4
v_gene: TRBV5-1
d_gene: -
abundance: -
len: 14
CDR3nt: TGCGCCAGCAGCTCGGGACTGACTAATGAAAAACTGTTTTTT
CDR3aa: CASSSGLTNEKLFF

j_gene: TRBJ2-7
v_gene: TRBV6-5
d_gene: -
abundance: once
len: 15
CDR3nt: TGTGCCAGCAGTTACTCGGGAAATCGGGGGTACGAGCAGTACTTC
CDR3aa: CASSYSGNRGYEQYF

j_gene: TRBJ2-3
v_gene: TRBV3-1/TRBV3-2
d_gene: -
abundance: -
len: 14
CDR3nt: TGTGCCAGCAGCCACTACTCCGGCACAGATACGCAGTATTTT
CDR3aa: CASSHYSGTDTQYF

j_gene: TRBJ1-1
v_gene: TRBV5-1
d_gene: -
abundance: -
len: 15
CDR3nt: TGCGCCAGCAGCTTGGAGGCAGGGCGGAACACTGAAGCTTTCTTT
CDR3aa: CASSLEAGRNTEAFF

j_gene: TRBJ2-1
v_gene: TRBV9
d_gene: -
abundance: -
len: 14
CDR3nt: TGTGCCAGCAGCGTACCTGAGCCCTCCAATGAGCAGTTCTTC
CDR3aa: CASSVPEPSNEQFF

j_gene: TRBJ1-5
v_gene: TRBV21-1
d_gene: -
abundance: -
len: 19
CDR3nt: TGTGCCAGCAGCAACACGGGACTTTTTCTGGGAGCTAGCAATCAGCCCCAGCATTTT
CDR3aa: CASSNTGLFLGASNQPQHF

j_gene: TRBJ1-2
v_gene: TRBV12-5
d_gene: -
abundance: -
len: 14
CDR3nt: TGTGCTAGTGGTTTGGTACCGGCAGGGAATGGCTACACCTTC
CDR3aa: CASGLVPAGNGYTF

j_gene: TRBJ1-5
v_gene: TRBV6-5
d_gene: -
abundance: -
len: 13
CDR3nt: TGTGCCAGCAGGGAGACCCCCAATCAGCCCCAGCATTTT
CDR3aa: CASRETPNQPQHF

j_gene: TRBJ2-1
v_gene: TRBV14
d_gene: -
abundance: -
len: 11
CDR3nt: TGTGCCAGCAGCCAAAGGCGGGAGCAGTTCTTC
CDR3aa: CASSQRREQFF

j_gene: TRBJ1-6
v_gene: TRBV19
d_gene: TRBD1
abundance: -
len: 13
CDR3nt: TGTGCCAGTGGAAGACAGGGTGGTTCACCCCTCCACTTT
CDR3aa: CASGRQGGSPLHF

j_gene: TRBJ1-3
v_gene: TRBV11-2
d_gene: -
abundance: -
len: 15
CDR3nt: TGTGCCAGCAGCCTACAGGTTTACTCTGGAAACACCATATATTTT
CDR3aa: CASSLQVYSGNTIYF

j_gene: TRBJ2-7
v_gene: TRBV5-1
d_gene: -
abundance: -
len: 14
CDR3nt: TGCGCCAGCAGCTTGAACAGGAGATCCTACGAGCAGTACTTC
CDR3aa: CASSLNRRSYEQYF

j_gene: TRBJ2-1
v_gene: TRBV6-5
d_gene: TRBD2
abundance: -
len: 13
CDR3nt: TGTGCCAGCGGGACTAGCGGGGCCAATGAGCAGTTCTTC
CDR3aa: CASGTSGANEQFF

j_gene: TRBJ2-7
v_gene: TRBV6-5
d_gene: TRBD1
abundance: -
len: 16
CDR3nt: TGTGCCAGCAGTTACAGAGGGGACAGGTACTCCTACGAGCAGTACTTC
CDR3aa: CASSYRGDRYSYEQYF

j_gene: TRBJ2-1
v_gene: TRBV18
d_gene: -
abundance: -
len: 11
CDR3nt: TGTGCCAGCTCCGCGGGGTATGAGCAGTTCTTC
CDR3aa: CASSAGYEQFF

j_gene: TRBJ2-3
v_gene: TRBV24-1
d_gene: TRBD2
abundance: -
len: 15
CDR3nt: TGTGCCACCAGTGATCGACTAGCGACCCCAGATACGCAGTATTTT
CDR3aa: CATSDRLATPDTQYF

j_gene: TRBJ2-7
v_gene: TRBV11-1
d_gene: TRBD1
abundance: -
len: 13
CDR3nt: TGTGCCAGCAGCTCCGGGACAGGCTACGAGCAGTACTTC
CDR3aa: CASSSGTGYEQYF

j_gene: TRBJ2-5
v_gene: TRBV2
d_gene: -
abundance: -
len: 12
CDR3nt: TGTGCCAGCGGAAAGGGGAAAGAGACCCAGTACTTC
CDR3aa: CASGKGKETQYF

j_gene: TRBJ1-3
v_gene: TRBV5-5
d_gene: -
abundance: few
len: 14
CDR3nt: TGTGCCAGCAGCTTGTCCGCCGGGGGAAACACCATATATTTT
CDR3aa: CASSLSAGGNTIYF

j_gene: TRBJ1-1
v_gene: TRBV15
d_gene: -
abundance: -
len: 12
CDR3nt: TGTGCCACCAGCAGAGGGCAGGGATCGCCTTTCTTT
CDR3aa: CATSRGQGSPFF

j_gene: TRBJ1-1
v_gene: TRBV6-5
d_gene: TRBD1
abundance: -
len: 16
CDR3nt: TGTGCCAGCAGTTACTCGACAGGGGGCGCCCACACTGAAGCTTTCTTT
CDR3aa: CASSYSTGGAHTEAFF

j_gene: TRBJ2-1
v_gene: TRBV5-1
d_gene: TRBD1
abundance: -
len: 15
CDR3nt: TGCGCCAGCAGCATAGGGACAGGGGGCGCGGGTGAGCAGTTCTTC
CDR3aa: CASSIGTGGAGEQFF

j_gene: TRBJ1-6
v_gene: TRBV7-6
d_gene: -
abundance: -
len: 15
CDR3nt: TGTGCCAGCAGCCTATTCCGGGACTGGGATTCACCCCTCCACTTT
CDR3aa: CASSLFRDWDSPLHF

j_gene: TRBJ1-1
v_gene: TRBV18
d_gene: -
abundance: -
len: 13
CDR3nt: TGTGCCAGCTCACCGGCCAGTAACACTGAAGCTTTCTTT
CDR3aa: CASSPASNTEAFF

j_gene: TRBJ2-2
v_gene: TRBV5-4
d_gene: -
abundance: -
len: 13
CDR3nt: TGTGCCAGCAGCTTGGTGGGCCCCGGGGAGCTGTTTTTT
CDR3aa: CASSLVGPGELFF

j_gene: TRBJ1-2
v_gene: TRBV29-1
d_gene: TRBD1
abundance: -
len: 11
CDR3nt: TGCAGCATCGGGACAGGGAATGGCTACACCTTC
CDR3aa: CSIGTGNGYTF

j_gene: TRBJ1-1
v_gene: TRBV5-1
d_gene: -
abundance: -
len: 14
CDR3nt: TGCGCCAGCAGCTTAGGGGCTATGAACACTGAAGCTTTCTTT
CDR3aa: CASSLGAMNTEAFF

j_gene: TRBJ1-3
v_gene: TRBV5-1
d_gene: TRBD1
abundance: once
len: 17
CDR3nt: TGCGCCAGCAGCTTGGGGTTCGGACAGGGCTCTGGAAACACCATATATTTT
CDR3aa: CASSLGFGQGSGNTIYF

j_gene: TRBJ1-2
v_gene: TRBV5-6
d_gene: TRBD1
abundance: -
len: 13
CDR3nt: TGTGCCAGCAGCTTGAAGGGGGCGTATGGCTACACCTTC
CDR3aa: CASSLKGAYGYTF

j_gene: TRBJ2-5
v_gene: TRBV5-1
d_gene: TRBD2
abundance: -
len: 15
CDR3nt: TGCGCCAGCAGCCTGGGGACTAGTAGGGGAGAGACCCAGTACTTC
CDR3aa: CASSLGTSRGETQYF

j_gene: TRBJ2-7
v_gene: TRBV24-1
d_gene: TRBD1
abundance: -
len: 13
CDR3nt: TGTGCCACCAGTGAGACAGGGCGCTACGAGCAGTACTTC
CDR3aa: CATSETGRYEQYF

j_gene: TRBJ2-7
v_gene: TRBV5-1
d_gene: TRBD1
abundance: -
len: 18
CDR3nt: TGCGCCAGCAGCTTGGGGCGGACAGGGGCCCGACTATCCTACGAGCAGTACTTC
CDR3aa: CASSLGRTGARLSYEQYF

j_gene: TRBJ2-7
v_gene: TRBV27
d_gene: TRBD1
abundance: -
len: 14
CDR3nt: TGTGCCAGCACCACCGGGACAGGGAACCACGAGCAGTACTTC
CDR3aa: CASTTGTGNHEQYF

j_gene: TRBJ1-2
v_gene: TRBV5-1
d_gene: TRBD1
abundance: -
len: 14
CDR3nt: TGCGCCAGCAGCTGGGGGGACAGGGCCTATGGCTACACCTTC
CDR3aa: CASSWGDRAYGYTF

j_gene: TRBJ1-6
v_gene: TRBV28
d_gene: -
abundance: -
len: 16
CDR3nt: TGTGCCAGCAGTTCACAACGACCGGGAGGGAATTCACCCCTCCACTTT
CDR3aa: CASSSQRPGGNSPLHF

j_gene: TRBJ2-7
v_gene: TRBV2
d_gene: TRBD1
abundance: -
len: 13
CDR3nt: TGTGCCAGCACCGGGACAGGGCCGAGGGAGCAGTACTTC
CDR3aa: CASTGTGPREQYF

j_gene: TRBJ1-1
v_gene: TRBV9
d_gene: -
abundance: -
len: 14
CDR3nt: TGTGCCAGCAGCGCCGGGTTGGTTGGCACTGAAGCTTTCTTT
CDR3aa: CASSAGLVGTEAFF

j_gene: TRBJ2-7
v_gene: TRBV2
d_gene: -
abundance: -
len: 13
CDR3nt: TGTGCCAGCAGCATCAGGGACTCCTACGAGCAGTACTTC
CDR3aa: CASSIRDSYEQYF

j_gene: TRBJ1-2
v_gene: TRBV5-1
d_gene: TRBD1
abundance: -
len: 14
CDR3nt: TGCGCCAGCAGCATCCGGGACAGGGGGCCTGGCTACACCTTC
CDR3aa: CASSIRDRGPGYTF

j_gene: TRBJ2-2
v_gene: TRBV7-3
d_gene: -
abundance: -
len: 17
CDR3nt: TGTGCCAGCAGCTTAGTACAACGACAGCGGAACACCGGGGAGCTGTTTTTT
CDR3aa: CASSLVQRQRNTGELFF

j_gene: TRBJ1-2
v_gene: TRBV28
d_gene: TRBD1
abundance: -
len: 14
CDR3nt: TGTGCCAGCAGTTCCCTACAGGGGGGGAGAGGCTACACCTTC
CDR3aa: CASSSLQGGRGYTF

j_gene: TRBJ1-2
v_gene: TRBV7-2
d_gene: TRBD1
abundance: -
len: 16
CDR3nt: TGTGCCAGCAGCCCCGGACAGGGGGCGATTAACTATGGCTACACCTTC
CDR3aa: CASSPGQGAINYGYTF

j_gene: TRBJ1-6
v_gene: TRBV7-2
d_gene: -
abundance: -
len: 15
CDR3nt: TGTGCCAGCAGCTTAGTAGGACAGAATAATTCACCCCTCCACTTT
CDR3aa: CASSLVGQNNSPLHF

j_gene: TRBJ1-6
v_gene: TRBV6-5
d_gene: -
abundance: -
len: 15
CDR3nt: TGTGCCAGCATTTCCGGGTGGCAGATTAATTCACCCCTCCACTTT
CDR3aa: CASISGWQINSPLHF

j_gene: TRBJ2-7
v_gene: TRBV5-1
d_gene: -
abundance: -
len: 15
CDR3nt: TGCGCCAGCAGCTTAGAACTCCCGAGCTCCTACGAGCAGTACTTC
CDR3aa: CASSLELPSSYEQYF

j_gene: TRBJ1-4
v_gene: TRBV5-1
d_gene: TRBD1
abundance: -
len: 17
CDR3nt: TGCGCCAGCAGCTTAGTGGGTCCCGGGACAGGGGCCCCGGGACTGTTTTTT
CDR3aa: CASSLVGPGTGAPGLFF

j_gene: TRBJ1-5
v_gene: TRBV2
d_gene: -
abundance: once
len: 15
CDR3nt: TGTGCCAGCACCGAAGGACAGCTAAAAGTTCAGCCCCAGCATTTT
CDR3aa: CASTEGQLKVQPQHF

j_gene: TRBJ1-6
v_gene: TRBV5-1
d_gene: -
abundance: once
len: 19
CDR3nt: TGCGCCAGCAGCTTGGCCGGGACATCGGGGGGCTCCTATAATTCACCCCTCCACTTT
CDR3aa: CASSLAGTSGGSYNSPLHF

j_gene: TRBJ2-3
v_gene: TRBV9
d_gene: TRBD2
abundance: once
len: 16
CDR3nt: TGTGCCAGCAGCGTAGGCAGCGGGGGGTTCACAGATACGCAGTATTTT
CDR3aa: CASSVGSGGFTDTQYF